One and the same sample provided the 29 T cell receptor beta chains below, sequenced in a study of blood T cell repertoires in COVID-19. Profiling relied on immunoSEQ multiplex PCR, and the TCRdb table lists in-frame clones only, not all of them. The sample shows approximately 25,000 clones, 90% of them seen only once. The source material was peripheral blood. These receptors all stem from a woman between 55 and 75 years old with active COVID-19.

The chain has TRBV6-2 or TRBV6-3 and TRBJ2-7, with 8 bases aligning to TRBD1. Germline V CDR1 and CDR2: MNHEY, SVGEGT. V was pared by 6 bases and J by 3 bases, with 4 bases of the junction left unmatched. This CDR3 is 13 amino acids long. CDR3 protein: CASSRDRNYEQYF. CDR3 bases: TGTGCCAGCAGCCGGGACAGGAACTACGAGCAGTACTTC.

The V gene is TRBV6-5, the J gene TRBJ2-7, with TRBD1 matching 7 bases. The junction had 6 bases not matched to a gene; V was cut back by 5 bases and J by 2 bases. This CDR3 region has 14 residues. CDR1 MNHEY and CDR2 SVGAGI come from the germline V gene. CDR3 sequence reads: CASSRQGPAYEQYF. The CDR3 DNA follows: TGTGCCAGCAGTAGACAGGGACCAGCCTACGAGCAGTACTTC.

The chain joins TRBV5-1 to TRBJ1-2; D unresolved. The CDR3 runs 14 residues. V was clipped by 0 bases and J by 4 bases, with 10 bases between them. CDR1 is SGHRS and CDR2 is YFSETQ in the germline V gene. CDR3 DNA sequence: TGCGCCAGCAGCTTGGAGCCCCGCGGCTATGGCTACACCTTC. This encodes CASSLEPRGYGYTF.

The chain couples TRBV3-1 (or the pseudogene TRBV3-2) to TRBJ2-4, with 9 bases that match TRBD2. The CDR3 is 18 amino acids. Trimming took 0 bases from V and 6 from J; bases not matched to a gene: 12. Germline V lookup: CDR1 LGHDT, CDR2 YNNKEL (reference sequence). This chain's CDR3 is CASSQDFPSGEGRNIQYF. DNA for the CDR3: TGTGCCAGCAGCCAAGATTTCCCTAGCGGGGAGGGGAGAAACATTCAGTACTTC.

J is TRBJ2-5 and V is TRBV9; TRBD1 matches at 7 bases. After removal of 0 bases from V and 3 bases from J, the junction contained 2 bases not matched to a gene. CDR1 is SGDLS and CDR2 is YYNGEE in the germline V gene. The length of the CDR3 is 14 residues. The CDR3: CASSVGGTEETQYF. CDR3 bases: TGTGCCAGCAGCGTAGGGGGGACAGAAGAGACCCAGTACTTC. The full variable domain, completed using reference TRBV9 and TRBJ2-5, is DSGVTQTPKHLITATGQRVTLRCSPRSGDLSVYWYQQSLDQGLQFLIQYYNGEERAKGNILERFSAQQFPDLHSELNLSSLELGDSALYFCASSVGGTEETQYFGPGTRLLVL.

The chain recombines TRBV19 with TRBJ2-1, with D unresolved. The V gene's germline CDR1 is LNHDA and CDR2 SQIVND (reference sequence). Trimming removed 4 bases at V and 0 bases at J, with 10 bases between. The CDR3 covers 15 residues. CDR3 nucleotides: TGTGCCAGTAGTACACGCCGGAGCTCCTACAATGAGCAGTTCTTC. Protein product: CASSTRRSSYNEQFF.

CDR3: CASSQGVRTEAFF. The CDR3 DNA follows: TGTGCCAGCAGCCAGGGTGTGAGAACTGAAGCTTTCTTT. V usage is TRBV28 and J usage is TRBJ1-1; D may be TRBD1 (5 bases). The ends were cut back, 6 bases at V and 5 bases at J, with 13 bases in the middle. The CDR3 runs 13 residues. From germline, CDR1 is MDHEN and CDR2 SYDVKM.

V usage is TRBV28 and J usage is TRBJ1-1; a weak D match, TRBD1 (5 bases). This CDR3 is built from 17 residues. V gave up 7 bases and J gave up 1 base, with 22 bases separating them. Germline CDR1 MDHEN, CDR2 SYDVKM. CDR3 in DNA: TGTGCCAGCACCTTAGACAGAAAGATGATGTGGAACACTGAAGCTTTCTTT. It specifies CASTLDRKMMWNTEAFF. Full variable domain (outside the CDR3, taken from reference TRBV28 and TRBJ1-1): DVKVTQSSRYLVKRTGEKVFLECVQDMDHENMFWYRQDPGLGLRLIYFSYDVKMKEKGDIPEGYSVSREKKERFSLILESASTNQTSMYLCASTLDRKMMWNTEAFFGQGTRLTVV.

The rearrangement joins TRBV28 to TRBJ2-4, with TRBD2 matching over 7 bases. This CDR3 has 14 amino acids. The germline gives CDR1 MDHEN, CDR2 SYDVKM. The J segment lost 8 bases and the V segment lost 2 bases, leaving 6 bases of the junction unmatched. For the CDR3, the DNA is TGTGCCAGCAGTTTAGCGGGAGAAGGAGACATTCAGTACTTC. It is translated as CASSLAGEGDIQYF.

The chain uses TRBV9 and TRBJ2-5; D is unclear. Germline V CDR1 and CDR2: SGDLS, YYNGEE. The CDR3 covers 15 residues. Trimming cost V 4 bases and J 1 base, with 14 bases left between them. The chain's CDR3 is CASSPGSVFQETQYF. As DNA, the CDR3 is TGTGCCAGCAGCCCCGGGTCCGTTTTCCAAGAGACCCAGTACTTC.

The J gene is TRBJ2-5, the V gene TRBV4-3; D is possibly TRBD1 (5 bases). This CDR3 is built from 13 residues. The germline V gene encodes CDR1 LGHNA and CDR2 YSLEER. The V end lost 0 bases, the J end lost 9 bases, and 11 bases lay between the germline ends. The CDR3 nucleotides read TGCGCCAGCAGCCAAGATCGCGTAGGGGCCCAGTACTTC. It is translated as CASSQDRVGAQYF.

The chain carries TRBV2 and TRBJ2-5, with D possibly being TRBD1 (5 bases). V lost 5 bases to trimming and J lost 2 bases, with 9 bases between them. The CDR3 contains 13 residues. Germline CDR1 reads SNHLY; CDR2 reads FYNNEI. CDR3 loop: CASSLRQQETQYF. The CDR3, as DNA: TGTGCCAGCAGTCTCCGACAGCAAGAGACCCAGTACTTC.

The V call is TRBV7-9, the J call TRBJ2-7, with TRBD2 matching 14 bases. Germline CDR1 and CDR2: SEHNR and FQNEAQ (reference sequence). V was pared by 4 bases and J by 5 bases, with 7 bases of the junction left unmatched. This CDR3 region has 16 residues. The CDR3 loop is CASSWTSGRSAHEQYF. The DNA for the CDR3 is TGTGCCAGCAGCTGGACTAGCGGGAGGAGTGCCCACGAGCAGTACTTC.

The rearrangement links TRBV5-4 to TRBJ2-3; 13 nucleotides align to TRBD2. V was pared by 4 bases and J by 0 bases, with 5 bases of the junction left unmatched. Germline V lookup: CDR1 SGHNT, CDR2 YYREEE (reference sequence). The CDR3 sequence is 17 residues long. The CDR3 nucleotides read TGTGCCAGCAGCCTGGGACTAGCGGGATGGAGCACAGATACGCAGTATTTT. Protein product: CASSLGLAGWSTDTQYF.

The rearrangement uses TRBV7-2 and TRBJ2-7; the match to TRBD2 covers 10 bases. The CDR3 extends over 16 amino acids. The V segment lost 5 bases and the J segment 3 bases; nucleotides outside the gene matches: 10. The germline CDR1 and CDR2 sequences are SGHTA and FQGNSA. The chain's CDR3 is CASSGGRGLAVYEQYF. CDR3 DNA: TGTGCCAGCAGCGGTGGGCGAGGACTAGCGGTCTACGAGCAGTACTTC.

This sequence joins TRBV29-1 and TRBJ2-1; D is ambiguous. This CDR3 region has 14 residues. Germline loops: CDR1 SQVTM, CDR2 ANQGSEA. V lost 4 bases to trimming and J lost 3 bases, with 13 bases between them. The CDR3: CSVVAPGYYNEQFF. The CDR3 DNA follows: TGCAGCGTTGTCGCCCCCGGGTACTACAATGAGCAGTTCTTC.

This clone was recorded only once. This chain connects TRBV28 to TRBJ1-5, with 8 nucleotides matching TRBD1. CDR3 size: 19 residues. The germline CDR1 and CDR2 sequences are MDHEN and SYDVKM. With 1 base clipped from V and 1 base from J, the junction kept 12 bases outside the gene matches. The CDR3 DNA sequence: TGTGCCAGCAGTTTATCCCCCCGACAGGGGTTTGGGAGCAATCAGCCCCAGCATTTT. It specifies CASSLSPRQGFGSNQPQHF.

This clone showed up just once. The chain employs TRBV30 and TRBJ1-2, with D unclear. Trimming removed 3 bases from V and 2 bases from J, with 10 bases in between. Germline V gene data show CDR1 as GTSNPN and CDR2 as SVGIG (reference sequence). The length of the CDR3 is 13 residues. The CDR3 sequence: CAWRAGPNYGYTF. The CDR3 coding sequence is TGTGCCTGGAGGGCGGGTCCGAACTATGGCTACACCTTC.

This sequence joins TRBV28 and TRBJ2-1; 11 bases match TRBD2. The CDR3 has 18 amino acids. J gave up 1 base and V 4 bases, and 9 bases lay outside the gene matches. Germline lookup yields CDR1 MDHEN and CDR2 SYDVKM. Here the CDR3 reads CASSSRLAGPVSYNEQFF. The CDR3 DNA reads as TGTGCCAGCAGTTCCCGACTAGCGGGACCGGTTTCCTACAATGAGCAGTTCTTC. The full variable domain, its missing parts supplied by reference TRBV28 and TRBJ2-1, is DVKVTQSSRYLVKRTGEKVFLECVQDMDHENMFWYRQDPGLGLRLIYFSYDVKMKEKGDIPEGYSVSREKKERFSLILESASTNQTSMYLCASSSRLAGPVSYNEQFFGPGTRLTVL.

A single count supports this clone. The gene calls are TRBV28 and TRBJ1-5; D gene ambiguous. CDR3 size: 13 residues. Germline V gives CDR1 MDHEN, CDR2 SYDVKM. The V end was cut by 7 bases, the J end by 3 bases, with 10 bases between. The CDR3: CASTVRHNQPQHF. Written as DNA, the CDR3 is TGTGCCAGCACCGTTAGACACAATCAGCCCCAGCATTTT.

The chain employs TRBV28 and TRBJ2-7, with 8 bases that match TRBD2. The J segment lost 0 bases and the V segment lost 6 bases, leaving 7 bases of the junction unmatched. The CDR3 contains 15 residues. Germline V gives CDR1 MDHEN, CDR2 SYDVKM. CDR3: CASSHPSGSSYEQYF. The CDR3 coding sequence is TGTGCCAGCAGCCACCCAAGCGGGAGCTCCTACGAGCAGTACTTC.

The CDR3 DNA is TGTGCCAGCAGCGGACTAGCGGTAGCCAAAAACATTCAGTACTTC. It specifies CASSGLAVAKNIQYF. This chain connects TRBV28 to TRBJ2-4, with 10 bases lining up with TRBD2. Germline-derived CDR1 and CDR2 are MDHEN and SYDVKM. This CDR3 comprises 15 residues. Trimming took 6 bases from V and 0 from J; bases not matched to a gene: 2.

The table lists this clone with a count of one. V and J are TRBV7-2 and TRBJ2-7, with 9 nucleotides matching TRBD2. CDR3 size: 16 residues. V shed 2 bases, J shed 4 bases, and the junction held 9 bases outside the gene matches. Looked up from germline, CDR1 is SGHTA and CDR2 is FQGNSA. The CDR3 sequence is CASSLPWLAGNYEQYF. The CDR3 bases are TGTGCCAGCAGCTTACCCTGGCTAGCGGGGAATTACGAGCAGTACTTC.

In regard to this clone: Mismatch with germline at one junction end may stem from a read error. V is TRBV2 and J is TRBJ2-7; 8 bases match TRBD1. This CDR3 comprises 12 residues. CDR1 is SNHLY and CDR2 is FYNNEI in the germline V gene. As DNA, the CDR3 is TGTGCCAGCAGGGGGGACAGGCCCACCTCCCGCTTC. Translation gives CASRGDRPTSRF.

The chain recombines TRBV19 with TRBJ2-1; perhaps TRBD2 as D (6 bases). The CDR3 has 14 amino acids. Looked up from germline, CDR1 is LNHDA and CDR2 is SQIVND (reference sequence). The V and J ends lost 5 bases and 11 bases respectively, with 19 bases between them. This CDR3 is CASSPMTSVKQQFF. In DNA, the CDR3 is TGTGCCAGTAGTCCAATGACTAGTGTCAAGCAGCAGTTCTTC.

The chain joins TRBV9 to TRBJ2-1; possible D gene TRBD1, 7 bases. The length of the CDR3 is 17 residues. The germline CDR1 and CDR2 sequences are SGDLS and YYNGEE. Trimming cost V 0 bases and J 4 bases, with 17 bases left between them. The CDR3, as DNA: TGTGCCAGCAGCGTAGGGTTTAGGGCAGGGGGGTACAATGAGCAGTTCTTC. As protein: CASSVGFRAGGYNEQFF. The full variable domain, with the rest looked up from reference TRBV9 and TRBJ2-1, is DSGVTQTPKHLITATGQRVTLRCSPRSGDLSVYWYQQSLDQGLQFLIQYYNGEERAKGNILERFSAQQFPDLHSELNLSSLELGDSALYFCASSVGFRAGGYNEQFFGPGTRLTVL.

J is TRBJ2-2 and V is TRBV2; 7 bases agree with TRBD1. Germline CDR1 is SNHLY and CDR2 is FYNNEI. The CDR3 has 18 amino acids. J was trimmed by 0 bases and V by 0 bases; bases with no gene match: 7. CDR3 bases: TGTGCCAGCAGTGAAGCGCTTCTGGGGACAGCGAACACCGGGGAGCTGTTTTTT. As protein: CASSEALLGTANTGELFF.

This chain links TRBV5-5 with TRBJ2-7; D not resolved. The CDR3 has 14 amino acids. V dropped 5 bases and J dropped 4 bases, with 16 bases sitting between them. Per the germline V gene, CDR1 is SGHKS and CDR2 is YYEKEE (reference sequence). In DNA, the CDR3 is TGTGCCAGCAGTTCCTCCTCTAGTGAATACGAGCAGTACTTC. Protein sequence: CASSSSSSEYEQYF.

This clone appeared once. CDR3 amino acids: CASSVGGNSAGELFF. CDR3 in DNA: TGTGCCAGCAGTGTGGGCGGGAACTCCGCCGGGGAGCTGTTTTTT. The chain is built from TRBV2 and TRBJ2-2; a weak D match, TRBD2 (6 bases). V dropped 4 bases and J dropped 6 bases, with 15 bases sitting between them. Germline V gene sequence: CDR1 SNHLY, CDR2 FYNNEI. This CDR3 has 15 amino acids. Full variable domain (rest looked up from reference TRBV2 and TRBJ2-2): EPEVTQTPSHQVTQMGQEVILRCVPISNHLYFYWYRQILGQKVEFLVSFYNNEISEKSEIFDDQFSVERPDGSNFTLKIRSTKLEDSAMYFCASSVGGNSAGELFFGEGSRLTVL.